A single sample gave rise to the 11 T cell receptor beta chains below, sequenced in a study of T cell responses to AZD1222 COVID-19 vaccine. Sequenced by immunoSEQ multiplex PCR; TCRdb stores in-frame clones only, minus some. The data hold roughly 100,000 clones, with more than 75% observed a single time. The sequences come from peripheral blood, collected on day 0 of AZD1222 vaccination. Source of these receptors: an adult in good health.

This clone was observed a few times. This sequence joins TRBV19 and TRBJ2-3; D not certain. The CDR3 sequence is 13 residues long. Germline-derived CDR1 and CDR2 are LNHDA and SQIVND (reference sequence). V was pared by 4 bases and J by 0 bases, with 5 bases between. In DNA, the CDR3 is TGTGCCAGTAGTACCACAAGCACAGATACGCAGTATTTT. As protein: CASSTTSTDTQYF. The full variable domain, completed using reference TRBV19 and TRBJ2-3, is DGGITQSPKYLFRKEGQNVTLSCEQNLNHDAMYWYRQDPGQGLRLIYYSQIVNDFQKGDIAEGYSVSREKKESFPLTVTSAQKNPTAFYLCASSTTSTDTQYFGPGTRLTVL.

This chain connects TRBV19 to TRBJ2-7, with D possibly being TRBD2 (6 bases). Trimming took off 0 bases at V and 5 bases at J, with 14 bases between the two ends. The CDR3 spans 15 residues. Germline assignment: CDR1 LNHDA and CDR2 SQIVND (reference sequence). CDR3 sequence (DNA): TGTGCCAGTAGTATAGAAGGTACTAGCACCCACGAGCAGTACTTC. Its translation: CASSIEGTSTHEQYF.

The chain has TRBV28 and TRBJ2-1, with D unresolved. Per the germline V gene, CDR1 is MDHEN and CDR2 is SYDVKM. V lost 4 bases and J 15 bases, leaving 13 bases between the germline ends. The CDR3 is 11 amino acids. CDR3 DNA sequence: TGTGCCAGCAGTTCAACCAGGCGGTCGTTCTTC. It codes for CASSSTRRSFF.

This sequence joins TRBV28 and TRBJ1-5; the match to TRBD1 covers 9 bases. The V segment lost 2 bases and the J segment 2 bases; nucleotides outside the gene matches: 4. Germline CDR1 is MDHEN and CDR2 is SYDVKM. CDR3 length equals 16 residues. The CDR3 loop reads CASSLGTGRGNQPQHF. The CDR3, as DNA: TGTGCCAGCAGTTTAGGGACAGGGAGGGGCAATCAGCCCCAGCATTTT.

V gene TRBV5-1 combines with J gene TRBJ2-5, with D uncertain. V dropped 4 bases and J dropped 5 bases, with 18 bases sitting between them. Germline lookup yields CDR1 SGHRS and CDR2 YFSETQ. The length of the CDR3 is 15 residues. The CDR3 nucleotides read TGCGCCAGCAGCCCCGAGGCGGTTTCGGCGGAGACCCAGTACTTC. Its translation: CASSPEAVSAETQYF.

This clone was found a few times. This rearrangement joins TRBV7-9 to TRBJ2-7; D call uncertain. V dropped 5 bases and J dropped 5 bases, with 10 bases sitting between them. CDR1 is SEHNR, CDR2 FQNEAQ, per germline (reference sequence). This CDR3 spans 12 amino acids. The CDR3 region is CASSRWGNEQYF. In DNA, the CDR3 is TGTGCCAGCAGCCGATGGGGTAACGAGCAGTACTTC.

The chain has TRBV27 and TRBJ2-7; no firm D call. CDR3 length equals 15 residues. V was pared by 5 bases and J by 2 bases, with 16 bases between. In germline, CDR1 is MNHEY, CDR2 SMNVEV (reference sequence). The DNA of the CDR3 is TGTGCCAGCAGTCCCGGCCGGATACCTACCTACGAGCAGTACTTC. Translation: CASSPGRIPTYEQYF.

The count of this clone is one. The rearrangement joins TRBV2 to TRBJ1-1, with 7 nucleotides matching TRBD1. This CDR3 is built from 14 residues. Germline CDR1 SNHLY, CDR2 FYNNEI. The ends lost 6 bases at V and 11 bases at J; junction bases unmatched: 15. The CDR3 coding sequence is TGTGCCAGCAGCAAAGGGGGCAGGGGGATTGCGGCTTTCTTT. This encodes CASSKGGRGIAAFF.

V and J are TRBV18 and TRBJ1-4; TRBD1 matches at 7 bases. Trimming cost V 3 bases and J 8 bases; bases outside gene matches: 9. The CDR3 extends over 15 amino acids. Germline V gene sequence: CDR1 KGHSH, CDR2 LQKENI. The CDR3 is CASSPEQGMGEKLFF. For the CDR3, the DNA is TGTGCCAGCTCACCGGAACAGGGGATGGGAGAAAAACTGTTTTTT.

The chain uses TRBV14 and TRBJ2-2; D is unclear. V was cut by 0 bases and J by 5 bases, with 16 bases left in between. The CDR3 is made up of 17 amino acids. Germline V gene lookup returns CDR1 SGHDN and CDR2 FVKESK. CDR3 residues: CASSQDLGPGGTGELFF. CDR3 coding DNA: TGTGCCAGCAGCCAAGACCTCGGGCCTGGCGGAACCGGGGAGCTGTTTTTT.

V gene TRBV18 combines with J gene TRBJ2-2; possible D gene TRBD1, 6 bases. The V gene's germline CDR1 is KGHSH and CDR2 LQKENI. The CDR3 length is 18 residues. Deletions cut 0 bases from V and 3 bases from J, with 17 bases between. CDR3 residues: CASSPPVRRGDYTGELFF. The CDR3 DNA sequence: TGTGCCAGCTCACCACCGGTACGCAGGGGCGATTACACCGGGGAGCTGTTTTTT.